These T cell receptor beta chains were read from a single sample in a study of regulatory T cells in long-lasting Graves disease. TCRdb processed the multiplex PCR reads anew with MiXCR; each CDR3 protein has one entry. This table has 350,000 to 550,000 distinct CDR3 sequences, roughly 15% appearing once. These data were also reused for a study on T cells in Graves' hyperthyroidism and ophthalmopathy.

The source was peripheral blood mononuclear cells (PBMCs), collected at new diagnosis, from a patient treated with antithyroid drugs. The receptors derive from a woman between 50 and 59 years old with Graves disease. Both conserved end residues are part of each CDR3. A D gene is named only where the DNA matches it firmly. Clone sizes are given selectively: once, few, many, or a class where the clone is expanded.

clone size	J gene	V gene	D gene	CDR3 DNA	CDR3 protein
many	TRBJ2-1	TRBV7-9	TRBD1	TGTGCCAGCAGATCCGGGACAGGGTTCGGCTCCTACAATGAGCAGTTCTTC	CASRSGTGFGSYNEQFF
NA	TRBJ1-4	TRBV10-3	NA	TGTGCCATCAGTGAGTCGAGAACAGGGAGGAATGAAAAACTGTTTTTT	CAISESRTGRNEKLFF
NA	TRBJ2-3	TRBV10-3	NA	TGTGCCATCAGTCTTGGGGGATTAACAGATACGCAGTATTTT	CAISLGGLTDTQYF
NA	TRBJ2-7	TRBV7-9	NA	TGTGCCAGCACCAAGACAGGCGGGAACGAGCAGTACTTC	CASTKTGGNEQYF
many	TRBJ2-7	TRBV28	NA	TGTGCCAGCAGAACCCCGGGGGACTACGAGCAGTACTTC	CASRTPGDYEQYF
many	TRBJ2-3	TRBV18	TRBD2	TGTGCCAGCTCACGGTTCCGGACTAGCGGTAGAACAGATACGCAGTATTTT	CASSRFRTSGRTDTQYF
many	TRBJ1-1	TRBV30	TRBD1	TGTGCCTGGAGTGTAAACCAGGGGGCTGAAGCTTTCTTT	CAWSVNQGAEAFF
once	TRBJ1-4	TRBV6-4	TRBD1	TGTGCCAGCAGGCCGGGACAGGGGGCCAAGAATTTCGAAAAACTGTTTTTT	CASRPGQGAKNFEKLFF
few	TRBJ2-1	TRBV6-2/TRBV6-3	NA	TGTGCCAGCAGTTACACACCCACCAATGAGCAGTTCTTC	CASSYTPTNEQFF
many	TRBJ2-7	TRBV11-2	TRBD2	TGTGCCAGCAGCATAGGGGCTAGCGGCTACGAGCAGTACTTC	CASSIGASGYEQYF
many	TRBJ2-7	TRBV5-1	TRBD2	TGCGCCAGCAGCCCCAGCGGACTAGCGGGGGCCTACGAGCAGTACTTC	CASSPSGLAGAYEQYF
NA	TRBJ2-5	TRBV7-9	NA	TGTGCCAGCAGCTTCACGAGGGCTCGAATACAAGAGACCCAGTACTTC	CASSFTRARIQETQYF
NA	TRBJ2-5	TRBV29-1	NA	TGCAGCGTTGCCGGGGGAGACAGGTCGGGGACCCAGTACTTC	CSVAGGDRSGTQYF
many	TRBJ1-2	TRBV5-8	NA	TGTGCCAGCAGCTTGGCCGGCCAAATAGCTAACTATGGCTACACCTTC	CASSLAGQIANYGYTF
NA	TRBJ1-2	TRBV11-2	NA	TGTGCCAGCAGCTTAACACTGGGGAACTATGGCTACACCTTC	CASSLTLGNYGYTF
many	TRBJ2-7	TRBV28	NA	TGTGCCAGCTGCCGGGAGCCCCACGAGCAGTACTTC	CASCREPHEQYF
many	TRBJ2-3	TRBV11-1	NA	TGTGCCAGCAGCCTAGGCACTGCCGAAAGGTCGCAGTATTTT	CASSLGTAERSQYF
few	TRBJ2-1	TRBV11-2	NA	TGTGCCAGCAGCCCGCGTTCCAAAACCTCTAACGAGGGCTACAATGAGCAGTTCTTC	CASSPRSKTSNEGYNEQFF
many	TRBJ2-7	TRBV27	NA	TGTGCCAGCAGACCTGATTTTGTCCCCCCCGGGTCCTACGAGCAGTACTTC	CASRPDFVPPGSYEQYF
many	TRBJ2-5	TRBV28	NA	TGTGCCAGCAGCTCCGGGGGCGGAGAGACCCAGTACTTC	CASSSGGGETQYF
many	TRBJ2-1	TRBV12-3/TRBV12-4	TRBD2	TGTGCCAGCAGTTTAGTACTAGCGGGAGAGGTAGGGGGGACCAATGAGCAGTTCTTC	CASSLVLAGEVGGTNEQFF
NA	TRBJ2-2	TRBV19	TRBD2	TGTGCCAGTACTGCGGGAGTGGCCACCGGGGAGCTGTTTTTT	CASTAGVATGELFF
NA	TRBJ1-5	TRBV5-8	TRBD1	TGTGCCAGCAGCGATGCAGGGGGTACCAATCAGCCCCAGCATTTT	CASSDAGGTNQPQHF
NA	TRBJ2-2	TRBV10-1	TRBD2	TGCGCCAGCAGTGAGACTAGCGGGAGCGCCGGGGAGCTGTTTTTT	CASSETSGSAGELFF
few	TRBJ2-7	TRBV3-1	TRBD1	TGTGCCAGCAGCCATGGGACAGGGTCTTACGAGCAGTACTTC	CASSHGTGSYEQYF
many	TRBJ2-1	TRBV24-1	NA	TGTGCCACCAGTGACTCGGGAGAGGTGGACAATGAGCAGTTCTTC	CATSDSGEVDNEQFF
many	TRBJ1-2	TRBV27	NA	TGTGCCAGCAGTTTAACCAGGGTATCGGTTGGCTACACCTTC	CASSLTRVSVGYTF
NA	TRBJ2-1	TRBV18	TRBD2	TGTGCCAGCTCACCACCGGGACTAGCGGGAGAGGGTGAGCAGTTCTTC	CASSPPGLAGEGEQFF
NA	TRBJ2-5	TRBV5-1	NA	TGCGCCAGCAGCTTGGGAGCAGGGGCAAAAGAGACCCAGTACTTC	CASSLGAGAKETQYF
few	TRBJ2-3	TRBV10-1	NA	NA	CASSSSGTGSDTQYF
many	TRBJ2-1	TRBV7-9	NA	TGTGCCAGCAGCTTACGTGGGAGGTTCGGTGAGCAGTTCTTC	CASSLRGRFGEQFF
NA	TRBJ1-5	TRBV28	NA	TGTGCCAGCAGTTTGGGCCGAAGAGACCAGCATTTT	CASSLGRRDQHF
many	TRBJ1-1	TRBV7-6	NA	TGTGCCAGCAGCTTAGAAGGGAGTGGAACTGAAGCTTTCTTT	CASSLEGSGTEAFF
few	TRBJ1-5	TRBV29-1	TRBD1	TGCAGCGTCGGACAGGGCTTAGACCAGCCCCAGCATTTT	CSVGQGLDQPQHF
few	TRBJ1-5	TRBV19	TRBD1	TGTGCCAGTTCCGGGACAGGGGGGGGCAATCAGCCCCAGCATTTT	CASSGTGGGNQPQHF
many	TRBJ2-7	TRBV10-3	TRBD1	TGTGCCATCAGTGAGGGGGACAGCAGTTACGAGCAGTACTTC	CAISEGDSSYEQYF
few	TRBJ2-5	TRBV7-3	TRBD2	TGTGCCAGCAGCTTCGGCGGGAGCTTGAGCGAGACCCAGTACTTC	CASSFGGSLSETQYF
NA	TRBJ2-7	TRBV3-1	TRBD2	TGTGCCAGCAGCCAAGCTGGCGGGAGGACCTACGAGCAGTACTTC	CASSQAGGRTYEQYF
NA	TRBJ2-3	TRBV19	TRBD2	TGTGCCAGTCGTCTTAGCGGGATCCCCACAGATACGCAGTATTTT	CASRLSGIPTDTQYF
many	TRBJ2-3	TRBV5-1	TRBD2	TGCGCCAGCAGCTCTAGCGGGGCCCCCGAAGATACGCAGTATTTT	CASSSSGAPEDTQYF
many	TRBJ2-2	TRBV2	TRBD2	TGTGCCAGCAGTGGGAAGGGACTAGCGGGAGCCGGGGAGCTGTTTTTT	CASSGKGLAGAGELFF
few	TRBJ2-2	TRBV27	TRBD2	TGTGCCAGCAGGCGAGGGACTAGCGGTTGGCCCGGGGAGCTGTTTTTT	CASRRGTSGWPGELFF
many	TRBJ2-2	TRBV7-9	TRBD2	TGTGCCAGCAGTTCGACTAGCGGGAGACCGAACACCGGGGAGCTGTTTTTT	CASSSTSGRPNTGELFF
many	TRBJ1-2	TRBV2	NA	TGTGCCAGCAGTGACACTGGACAGCCCTATGGCTACACCTTC	CASSDTGQPYGYTF
NA	TRBJ2-3	TRBV7-2	NA	TGTGCCAGCAGCTCCCAGGGGGACTACTGGGAGGATACGCAGTATTTT	CASSSQGDYWEDTQYF